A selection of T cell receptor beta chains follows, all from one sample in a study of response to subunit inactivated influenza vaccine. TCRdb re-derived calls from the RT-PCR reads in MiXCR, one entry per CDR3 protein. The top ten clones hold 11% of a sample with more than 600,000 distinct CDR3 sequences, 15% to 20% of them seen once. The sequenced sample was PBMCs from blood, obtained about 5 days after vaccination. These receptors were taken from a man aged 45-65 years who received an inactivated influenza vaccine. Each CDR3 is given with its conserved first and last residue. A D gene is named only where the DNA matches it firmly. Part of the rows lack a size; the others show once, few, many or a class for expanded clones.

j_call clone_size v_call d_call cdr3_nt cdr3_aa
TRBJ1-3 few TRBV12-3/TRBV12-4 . TGTGCCAGCAGTGCACAGATGAGCTCTGGAAACACCATATATTTT CASSAQMSSGNTIYF
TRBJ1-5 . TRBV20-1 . TGCAGTGCTAGCCGCGTCGGCAGGTCCTTAGAACAGCCCCAGCATTTT CSASRVGRSLEQPQHF
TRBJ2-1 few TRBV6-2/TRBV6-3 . TGTGCCAGCATAGCGAACCGGGGTGGGGAGCAGTTCTTC CASIANRGGEQFF
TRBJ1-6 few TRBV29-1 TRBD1 TGCAGCGTCCGGGTGGAAGGGGGCAATTCACCCCTCCACTTT CSVRVEGGNSPLHF
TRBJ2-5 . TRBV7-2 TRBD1 TGTGCCAGCAGCGTCGACAGGGTGGCCCAGTACTTC CASSVDRVAQYF
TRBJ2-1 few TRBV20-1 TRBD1 TGCAGTGCTTCCCCGCTCCAGGGGGCGGGCAATGAGCAGTTCTTC CSASPLQGAGNEQFF
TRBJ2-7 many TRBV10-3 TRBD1 TGTGCCATCAAGGACAGGGAGAGGTCCTACGAGCAGTACTTC CAIKDRERSYEQYF
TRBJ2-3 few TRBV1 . TGCACCAGCAGCCAAGATCGGAGCGGGGAGCAGTATTTT CTSSQDRSGEQYF
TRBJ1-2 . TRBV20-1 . TGCAGTGCTAGTGGGGGGGTCGGTAGCTATGGCTACACCTTC CSASGGVGSYGYTF
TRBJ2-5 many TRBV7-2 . TGTGCCAGCAGCTTCCAGGGAGAGACCCAGTACTTC CASSFQGETQYF
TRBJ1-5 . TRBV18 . TGTGCCAGCTCACCGACGACCACAGGGACTCAGCCCCAGCATTTT CASSPTTTGTQPQHF
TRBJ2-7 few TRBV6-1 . TGTGCCAGCAAACAGGGCAGGGTCTCCTACGAGCAGTACTTC CASKQGRVSYEQYF
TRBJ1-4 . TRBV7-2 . TGTGCCAGCAGCTTAGCGCGCAGTGAAAAACTGTTTTTT CASSLARSEKLFF
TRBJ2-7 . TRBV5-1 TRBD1 TGCGCCAGCAGCCCGGACAGGGCGATCTCCTACGAGCAGTACTTC CASSPDRAISYEQYF
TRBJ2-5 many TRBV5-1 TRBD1 TGCGCCAGCAGCGGATCAGACAGGGCTACGAAGACCCAGTACTTC CASSGSDRATKTQYF
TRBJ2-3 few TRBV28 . TGTGCCAGCAGTTTGCGGAACCCAGATACGCAGTATTTT CASSLRNPDTQYF
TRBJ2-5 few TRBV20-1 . TGCAGTGCTAGATCCCGGACAATAGTCTCCCAAGAGACCCAGTACTTC CSARSRTIVSQETQYF
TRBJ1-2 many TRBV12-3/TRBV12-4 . TGTGCCAGCACCGATCTGGGGCGAGGCTACACCTTC CASTDLGRGYTF
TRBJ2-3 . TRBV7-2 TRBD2 TGTGCCAGCAGCATCGGGACTAGCGGGAGGGGGGCGCAGTATTTT CASSIGTSGRGAQYF
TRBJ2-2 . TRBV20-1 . TGCAGTGCCACCGGGACCGCCGGGGAGCTGTTTTTT CSATGTAGELFF
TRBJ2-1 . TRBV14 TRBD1 TGTGCCAGCAGCCCCCATCCAGGACAGGGTTCTAGTGTCAATGAGCAGTTCTTC CASSPHPGQGSSVNEQFF
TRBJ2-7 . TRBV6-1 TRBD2 TGTGCCAGCACCACCGGGACTAGCGGGGATCGAGAGCAGTACTTC CASTTGTSGDREQYF
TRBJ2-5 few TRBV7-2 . TGTGCCAGCAGCTTTTCCAGGTCGGCCCAGTACTTC CASSFSRSAQYF
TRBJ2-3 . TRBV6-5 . TGTGCCAGCAGTTACATAGGTCCCACAGATACGCAGTATTTT CASSYIGPTDTQYF
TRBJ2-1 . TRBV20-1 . TGCAGTGCTAGAGTGGACGGGAAATCCTACAATGAGCAGTTCTTC CSARVDGKSYNEQFF
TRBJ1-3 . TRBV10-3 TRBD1 TGTGCCATCAGTGATCCGGGACAGGAGCAAGGAAACACCATATATTTT CAISDPGQEQGNTIYF
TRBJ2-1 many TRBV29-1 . TGCAGCGTTGTGCCCGGGTACAATGAGCAGTTCTTC CSVVPGYNEQFF
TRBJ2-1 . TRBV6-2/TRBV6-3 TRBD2 TGTGCCAGCAGTTACTCGAGGAGGGTTTCCCCGACTAGCGGGAGATCCTACAATGAGCAGTTCTTC CASSYSRRVSPTSGRSYNEQFF
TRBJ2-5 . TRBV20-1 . TGCAGTGCTAGATCACCCCAGGGACAAGAGACCCAGTACTTC CSARSPQGQETQYF
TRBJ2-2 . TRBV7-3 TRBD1 TGTGCCAGCAGCACCGGGACAGCCACCGGGGAGCTGTTTTTT CASSTGTATGELFF
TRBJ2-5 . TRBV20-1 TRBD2 TGCAGTGCTAGGGCCCAAGCGGGGGGGCCGGAGACCCAGTACTTC CSARAQAGGPETQYF
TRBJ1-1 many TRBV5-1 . TGTGCCAGCAGCCCGGGGCAGGTGAACACTGAAGCTTTCTTT CASSPGQVNTEAFF
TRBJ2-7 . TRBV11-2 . TGTGCCAGCACCCCTGGGGCAGGGGGGTTATACGAGCAGTACTTC CASTPGAGGLYEQYF
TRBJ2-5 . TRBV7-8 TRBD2 TGTGCCAGCAGCTTATATTGGACTAGCGGGCAAGAGACCCAGTACTTC CASSLYWTSGQETQYF
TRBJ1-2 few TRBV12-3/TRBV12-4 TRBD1 TGTGCCAGCAGGACAGGGGAGTATGGCTACACCTTC CASRTGEYGYTF
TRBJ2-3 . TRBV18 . TGTGCCAGCTCACCACTGACCGGCCCAAGCACAGATACGCAGTATTTT CASSPLTGPSTDTQYF
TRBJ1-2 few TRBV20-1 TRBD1 TGCAGTGCTAGACGGGACAGCATGTCCTATGGCTACACCTTC CSARRDSMSYGYTF
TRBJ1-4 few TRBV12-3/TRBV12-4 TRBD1 TGTGCCAGCAGTCCCTTACTCCAACAGGGGGAAAAACTGTTTTTT CASSPLLQQGEKLFF
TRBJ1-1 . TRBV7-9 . TGTGCCAGCGATTCGCCCGAGGCGGGGGGTGAAGCTTTCTTT CASDSPEAGGEAFF
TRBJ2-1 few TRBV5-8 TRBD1 TGTGCCAGCAGCCGTCGACAGGGGTTAAACAATGAGCAGTTCTTC CASSRRQGLNNEQFF
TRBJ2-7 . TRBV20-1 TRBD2 TGCAGCGTCCCGAAACCCCGGCTAGCGGGAGGGGAGCAGTACTTC CSVPKPRLAGGEQYF
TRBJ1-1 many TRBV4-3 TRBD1 TGCGCCAGCAGCCAAGAGGCTGGGGGACAGGCCTCAAACACTGAAGCTTTCTTT CASSQEAGGQASNTEAFF
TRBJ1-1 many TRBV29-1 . TGCAGCGCCGGACAGTTCATGAACACTGAAGCTTTCTTT CSAGQFMNTEAFF
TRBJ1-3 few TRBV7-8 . TGTGCCAGCAGCTTTTTTTCATCCTCGAGCTCTGGAAACACCATATATTTT CASSFFSSSSSGNTIYF